This T cell receptor beta chain was obtained from a study of T cells after yellow fever vaccination. This clonotype turned up a few times. Germline V gene data show CDR1 as MGHDK and CDR2 as SYGVNS. V dropped 4 bases and J dropped 2; count of bases not matched to a gene: 2. The CDR3 spans 14 residues. Template-switching 5'RACE yielded the TCR cDNA; a universal primer site and UMIs were added in the process. TCRdb re-called the 5' RACE reads through MiXCR, storing one row per CDR3 protein. The data show some 420,000 distinct CDR3 sequences, over 15% seen once. The chain joins TRBV25-1 to TRBJ2-7; TRBD1 agrees at 10 bases. The specimen comprised PBMCs, sampled before the yellow fever booster vaccination. The sequence was collected from a man between 18 and 35 years old who received the YFV17D yellow fever vaccine. The CDR3, as DNA: TGTGCCAGCAGTGGGACAGGGGGTCCCTACGAGCAGTACTTC. Protein sequence: CASSGTGGPYEQYF.